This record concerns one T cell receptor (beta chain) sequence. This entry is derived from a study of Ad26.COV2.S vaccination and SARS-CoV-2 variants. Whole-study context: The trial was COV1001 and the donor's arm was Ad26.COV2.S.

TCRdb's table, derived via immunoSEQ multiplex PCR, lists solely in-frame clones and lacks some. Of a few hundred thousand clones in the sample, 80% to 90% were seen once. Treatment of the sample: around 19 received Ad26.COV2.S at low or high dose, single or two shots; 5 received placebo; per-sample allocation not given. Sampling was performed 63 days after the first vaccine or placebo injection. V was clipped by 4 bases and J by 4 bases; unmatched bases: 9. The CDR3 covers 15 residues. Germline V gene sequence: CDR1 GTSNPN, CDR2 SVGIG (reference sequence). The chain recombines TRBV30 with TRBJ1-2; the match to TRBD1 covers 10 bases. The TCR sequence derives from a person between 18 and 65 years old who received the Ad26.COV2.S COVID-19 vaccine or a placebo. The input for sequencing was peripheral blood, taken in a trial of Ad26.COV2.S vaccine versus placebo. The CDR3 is CAWNVRDRGSYGYTF. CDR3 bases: TGTGCCTGGAATGTACGGGACAGGGGAAGCTATGGCTACACCTTC.